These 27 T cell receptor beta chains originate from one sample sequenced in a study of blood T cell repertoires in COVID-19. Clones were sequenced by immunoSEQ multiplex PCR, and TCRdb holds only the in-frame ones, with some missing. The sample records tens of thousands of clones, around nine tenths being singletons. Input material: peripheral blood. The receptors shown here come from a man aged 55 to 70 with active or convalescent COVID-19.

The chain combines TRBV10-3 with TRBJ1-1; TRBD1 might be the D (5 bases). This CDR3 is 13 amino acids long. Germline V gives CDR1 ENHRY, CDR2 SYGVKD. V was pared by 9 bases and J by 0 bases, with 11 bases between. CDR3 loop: CAIVDSLNTEAFF. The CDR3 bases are TGTGCCATAGTAGACAGCCTGAACACTGAAGCTTTCTTT.

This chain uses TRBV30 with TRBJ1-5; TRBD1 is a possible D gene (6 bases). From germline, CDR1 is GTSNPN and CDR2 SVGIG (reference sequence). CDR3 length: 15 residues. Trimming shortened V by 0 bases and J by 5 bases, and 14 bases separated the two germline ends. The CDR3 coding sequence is TGTGCCTGGAGTGTACGGGGGGCCTGGGATCAGCCCCAGCATTTT. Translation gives CAWSVRGAWDQPQHF.

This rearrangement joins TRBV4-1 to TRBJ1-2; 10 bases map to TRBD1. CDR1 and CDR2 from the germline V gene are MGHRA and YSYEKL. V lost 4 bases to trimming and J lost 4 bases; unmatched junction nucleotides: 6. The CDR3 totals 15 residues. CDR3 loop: CASSPRQGASYGYTF. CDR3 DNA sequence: TGCGCCAGCAGCCCGCGACAGGGGGCAAGCTATGGCTACACCTTC.

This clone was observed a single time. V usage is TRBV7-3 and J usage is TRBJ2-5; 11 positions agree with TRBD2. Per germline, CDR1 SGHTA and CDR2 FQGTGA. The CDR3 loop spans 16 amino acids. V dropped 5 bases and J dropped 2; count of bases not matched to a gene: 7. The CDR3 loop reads CASSLSGGAGQETQYF. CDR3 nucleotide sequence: TGTGCCAGCAGCCTTAGCGGGGGGGCAGGACAAGAGACCCAGTACTTC.

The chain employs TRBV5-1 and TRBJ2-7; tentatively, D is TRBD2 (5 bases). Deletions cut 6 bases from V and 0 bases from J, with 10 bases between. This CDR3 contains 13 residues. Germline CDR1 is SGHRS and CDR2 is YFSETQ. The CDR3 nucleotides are TGCGCCAGCAATACGGGGAGCTCCTACGAGCAGTACTTC. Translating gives CASNTGSSYEQYF. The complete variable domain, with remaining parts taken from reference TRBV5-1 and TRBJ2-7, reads KAGVTQTPRYLIKTRGQQVTLSCSPISGHRSVSWYQQTPGQGLQFLFEYFSETQRNKGNFPGRFSGRQFSNSRSEMNVSTLELGDSALYLCASNTGSSYEQYFGPGTRLTVT.

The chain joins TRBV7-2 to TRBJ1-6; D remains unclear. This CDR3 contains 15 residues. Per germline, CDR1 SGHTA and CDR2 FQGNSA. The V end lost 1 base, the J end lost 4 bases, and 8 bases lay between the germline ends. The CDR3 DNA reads TGTGCCAGCAGCTTAGTACAGCAGTATAATTCACCCCTCCACTTT. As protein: CASSLVQQYNSPLHF.

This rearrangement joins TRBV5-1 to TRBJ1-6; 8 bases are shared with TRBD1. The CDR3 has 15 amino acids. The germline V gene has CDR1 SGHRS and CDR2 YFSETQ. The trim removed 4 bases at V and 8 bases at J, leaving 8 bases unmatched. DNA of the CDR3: TGCGCCAGCAGCGCAGAACAGGGGGTTGATTCACCCCTCCACTTT. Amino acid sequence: CASSAEQGVDSPLHF.

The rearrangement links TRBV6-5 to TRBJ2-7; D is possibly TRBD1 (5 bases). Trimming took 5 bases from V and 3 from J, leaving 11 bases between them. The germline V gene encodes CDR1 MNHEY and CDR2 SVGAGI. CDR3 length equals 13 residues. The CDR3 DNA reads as TGTGCCAGCAGTCCGACCAGGGACTACGAGCAGTACTTC. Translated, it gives CASSPTRDYEQYF.

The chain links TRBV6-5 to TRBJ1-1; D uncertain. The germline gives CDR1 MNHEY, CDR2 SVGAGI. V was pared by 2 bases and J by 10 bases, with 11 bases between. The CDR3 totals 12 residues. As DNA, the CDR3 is TGTGCCAGCAGTTACGGCCCAGGTACAGCTTTCTTT. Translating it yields CASSYGPGTAFF.

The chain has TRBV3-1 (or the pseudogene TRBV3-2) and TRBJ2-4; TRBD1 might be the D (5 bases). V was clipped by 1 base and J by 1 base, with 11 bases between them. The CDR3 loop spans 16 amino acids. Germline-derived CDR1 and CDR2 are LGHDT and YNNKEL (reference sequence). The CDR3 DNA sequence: TGTGCCAGCAGCCAAGGGAAGGGGTACGCCAAAAACATTCAGTACTTC. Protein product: CASSQGKGYAKNIQYF.

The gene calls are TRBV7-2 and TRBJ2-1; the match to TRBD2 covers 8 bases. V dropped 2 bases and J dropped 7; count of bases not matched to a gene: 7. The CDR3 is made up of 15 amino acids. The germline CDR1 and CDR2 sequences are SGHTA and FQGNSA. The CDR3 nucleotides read TGTGCCAGCAGCTTAATCGCGGGGGGCTGGAATGAGCAGTTCTTC. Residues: CASSLIAGGWNEQFF.

CDR3 amino acids: CASSPRTDDIYGYTF. The CDR3, as DNA: TGTGCCAGCAGTCCTCGGACAGATGACATCTATGGCTACACCTTC. V gene TRBV28 combines with J gene TRBJ1-2; weak D call: TRBD1 (6 bases). This CDR3 has 15 residues. Looked up from germline, CDR1 is MDHEN and CDR2 is SYDVKM. V was pared by 5 bases and J by 4 bases, with 17 bases between.

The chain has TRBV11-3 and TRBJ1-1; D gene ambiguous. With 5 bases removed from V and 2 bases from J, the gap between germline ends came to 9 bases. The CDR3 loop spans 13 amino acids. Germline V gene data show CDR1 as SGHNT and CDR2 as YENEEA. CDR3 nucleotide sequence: TGTGCCAGCAGCCGGGTCCGCAACACTGAAGCTTTCTTT. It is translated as CASSRVRNTEAFF.

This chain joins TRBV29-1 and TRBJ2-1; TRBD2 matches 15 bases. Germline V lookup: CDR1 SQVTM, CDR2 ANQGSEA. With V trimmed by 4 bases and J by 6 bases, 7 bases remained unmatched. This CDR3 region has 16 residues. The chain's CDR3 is CSVVVRTSGGANEQFF. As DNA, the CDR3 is TGCAGCGTTGTGGTAAGGACTAGCGGGGGGGCCAATGAGCAGTTCTTC.

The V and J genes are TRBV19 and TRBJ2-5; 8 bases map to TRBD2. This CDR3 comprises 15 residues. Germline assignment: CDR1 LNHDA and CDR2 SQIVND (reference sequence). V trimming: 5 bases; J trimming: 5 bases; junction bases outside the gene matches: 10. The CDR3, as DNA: TGTGCCAGTAGTCCCCAGAGGGCGGGGGGCGAGACCCAGTACTTC. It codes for CASSPQRAGGETQYF.

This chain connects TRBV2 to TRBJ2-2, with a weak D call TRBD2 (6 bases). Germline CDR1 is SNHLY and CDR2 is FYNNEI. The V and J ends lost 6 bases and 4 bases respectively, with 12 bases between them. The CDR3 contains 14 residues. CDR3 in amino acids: CASRRDWGTGELFF. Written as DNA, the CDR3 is TGTGCCAGCAGACGGGACTGGGGCACCGGGGAGCTGTTTTTT.

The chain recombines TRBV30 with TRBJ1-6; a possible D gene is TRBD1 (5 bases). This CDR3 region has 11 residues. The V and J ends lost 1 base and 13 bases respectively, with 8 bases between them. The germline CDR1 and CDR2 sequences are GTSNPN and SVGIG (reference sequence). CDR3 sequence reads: CAWSGGEPLHF. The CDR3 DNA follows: TGTGCCTGGAGTGGGGGCGAGCCCCTCCACTTT.

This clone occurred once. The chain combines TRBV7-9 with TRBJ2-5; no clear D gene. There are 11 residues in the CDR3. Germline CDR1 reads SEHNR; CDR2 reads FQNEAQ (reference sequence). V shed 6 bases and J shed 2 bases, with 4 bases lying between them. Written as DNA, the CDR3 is TGTGCCAGCAGATCACAAGAGACCCAGTACTTC. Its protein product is CASRSQETQYF.

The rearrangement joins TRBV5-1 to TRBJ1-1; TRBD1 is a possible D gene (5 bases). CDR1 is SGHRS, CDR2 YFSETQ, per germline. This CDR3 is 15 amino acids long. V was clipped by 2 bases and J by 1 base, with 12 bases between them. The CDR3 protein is CASSFLPTGNTEAFF. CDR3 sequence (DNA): TGCGCCAGCAGCTTCCTTCCTACAGGGAACACTGAAGCTTTCTTT.

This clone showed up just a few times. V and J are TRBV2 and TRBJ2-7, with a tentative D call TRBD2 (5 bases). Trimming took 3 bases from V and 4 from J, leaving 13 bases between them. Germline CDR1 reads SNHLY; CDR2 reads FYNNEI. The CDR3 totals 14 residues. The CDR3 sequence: CASSEGSLAYEQYF. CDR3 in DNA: TGTGCCAGCAGTGAGGGGTCGCTAGCTTACGAGCAGTACTTC.

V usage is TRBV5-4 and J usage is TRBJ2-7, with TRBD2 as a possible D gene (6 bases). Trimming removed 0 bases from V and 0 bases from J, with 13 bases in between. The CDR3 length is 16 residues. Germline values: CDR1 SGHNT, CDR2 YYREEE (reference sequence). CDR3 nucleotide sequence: TGTGCCAGCAGCTTGGATGGCGGGGCACGCTCCTACGAGCAGTACTTC. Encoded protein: CASSLDGGARSYEQYF.

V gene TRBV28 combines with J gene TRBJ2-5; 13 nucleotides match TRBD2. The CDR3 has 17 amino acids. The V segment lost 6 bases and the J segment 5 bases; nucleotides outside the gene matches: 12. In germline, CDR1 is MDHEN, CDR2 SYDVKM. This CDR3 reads CASSLGTSGAGGETQYF. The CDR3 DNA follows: TGTGCCAGCAGCCTCGGGACTAGCGGGGCCGGGGGGGAGACCCAGTACTTC.

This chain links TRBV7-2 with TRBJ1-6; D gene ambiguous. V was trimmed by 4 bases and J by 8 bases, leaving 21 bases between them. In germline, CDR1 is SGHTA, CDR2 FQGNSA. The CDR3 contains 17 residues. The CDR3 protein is CASSSPGSPFKDSPLHF. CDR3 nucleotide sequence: TGTGCCAGCAGCTCCCCCGGGTCCCCATTTAAGGATTCACCCCTCCACTTT.

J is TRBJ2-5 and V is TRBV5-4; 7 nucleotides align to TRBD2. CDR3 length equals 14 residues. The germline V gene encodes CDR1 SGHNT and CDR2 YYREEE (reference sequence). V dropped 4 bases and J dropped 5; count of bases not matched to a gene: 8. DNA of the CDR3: TGTGCCAGCAGCCCAGGACTAGAGGCTGAGACCCAGTACTTC. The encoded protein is CASSPGLEAETQYF.

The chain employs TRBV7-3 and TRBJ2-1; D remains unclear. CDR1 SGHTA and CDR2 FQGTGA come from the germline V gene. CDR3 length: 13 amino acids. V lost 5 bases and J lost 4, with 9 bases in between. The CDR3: CASSINEYNEQFF. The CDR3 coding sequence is TGTGCCAGCAGCATAAACGAGTACAATGAGCAGTTCTTC.

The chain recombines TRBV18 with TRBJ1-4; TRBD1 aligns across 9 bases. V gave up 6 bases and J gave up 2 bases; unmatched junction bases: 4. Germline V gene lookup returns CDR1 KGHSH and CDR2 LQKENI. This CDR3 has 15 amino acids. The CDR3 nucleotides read TGTGCCAGCTCTCCCGGGACAGGGACTAATGAAAAACTGTTTTTT. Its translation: CASSPGTGTNEKLFF.

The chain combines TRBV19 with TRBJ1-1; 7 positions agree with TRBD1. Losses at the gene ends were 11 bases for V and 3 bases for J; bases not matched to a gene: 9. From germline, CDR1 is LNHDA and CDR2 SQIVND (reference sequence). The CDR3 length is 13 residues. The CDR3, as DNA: TGTGCCCGTAACAGGGGTAAGGACACTGAAGCTTTCTTT. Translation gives CARNRGKDTEAFF.